This TCR beta chain was retrieved from a study of response to subunit inactivated influenza vaccine. One entry per CDR3 protein results from TCRdb running MiXCR on the RT-PCR reads. The sample holds more than 150,000 distinct CDR3 sequences, 9.2% seen once. The sample holds many counts of this clonotype. The sample here was non-naive T cells sorted from PBMCs, taken on the day of vaccination. The TCR sequence derives from a man in his forties or fifties who received an inactivated influenza vaccine.

CDR3 DNA sequence: TGTGCCAGCTCACCTCCTCGACAGGGGGGCGCCGGGGAGCTGTTTTTT. Translating it yields CASSPPRQGGAGELFF. This chain connects TRBV18 to TRBJ2-2; the match to TRBD1 covers 9 bases. CDR3 length: 16 residues. Germline V lookup: CDR1 KGHSH, CDR2 LQKENI. V dropped 3 bases and J dropped 6; count of bases not matched to a gene: 8.